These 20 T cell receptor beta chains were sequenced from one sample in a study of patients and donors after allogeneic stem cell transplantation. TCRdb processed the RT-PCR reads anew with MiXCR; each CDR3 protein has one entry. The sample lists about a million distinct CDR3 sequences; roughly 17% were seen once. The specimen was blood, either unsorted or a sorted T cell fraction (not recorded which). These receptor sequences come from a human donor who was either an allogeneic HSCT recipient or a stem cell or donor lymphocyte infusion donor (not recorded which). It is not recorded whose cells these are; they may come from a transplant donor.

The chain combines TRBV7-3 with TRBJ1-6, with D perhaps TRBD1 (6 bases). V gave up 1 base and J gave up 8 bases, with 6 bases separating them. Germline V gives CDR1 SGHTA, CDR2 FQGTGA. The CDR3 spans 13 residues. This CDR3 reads CASSLKGDSPLHF. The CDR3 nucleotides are TGTGCCAGCAGCTTAAAGGGGGATTCACCCCTCCACTTT. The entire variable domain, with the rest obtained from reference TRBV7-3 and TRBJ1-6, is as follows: GAGVSQTPSNKVTEKGKYVELRCDPISGHTALYWYRQSLGQGPEFLIYFQGTGAADDSGLPNDRFFAVRPEGSVSTLKIQRTERGDSAVYLCASSLKGDSPLHFGNGTRLTVT.

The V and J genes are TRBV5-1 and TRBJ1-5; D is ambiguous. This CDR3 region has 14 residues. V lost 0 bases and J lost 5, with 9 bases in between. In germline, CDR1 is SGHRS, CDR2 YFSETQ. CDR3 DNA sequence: TGCGCCAGCAGCTTGGAATCTGGGGATCAGCCCCAGCATTTT. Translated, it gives CASSLESGDQPQHF.

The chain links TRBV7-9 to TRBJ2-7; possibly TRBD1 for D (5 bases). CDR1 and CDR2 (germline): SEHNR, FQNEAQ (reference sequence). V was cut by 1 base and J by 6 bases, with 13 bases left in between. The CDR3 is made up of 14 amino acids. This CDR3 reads CASSLDVDKGEQYF. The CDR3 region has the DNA TGTGCCAGCAGCTTAGACGTGGACAAGGGCGAGCAGTACTTC.

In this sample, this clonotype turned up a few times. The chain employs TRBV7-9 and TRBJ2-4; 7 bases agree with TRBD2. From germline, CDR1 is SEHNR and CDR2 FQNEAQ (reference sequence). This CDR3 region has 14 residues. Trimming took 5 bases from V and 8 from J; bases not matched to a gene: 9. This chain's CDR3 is CASSPTGGRDIQYF. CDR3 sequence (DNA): TGTGCCAGCAGCCCTACGGGGGGAAGGGACATTCAGTACTTC.

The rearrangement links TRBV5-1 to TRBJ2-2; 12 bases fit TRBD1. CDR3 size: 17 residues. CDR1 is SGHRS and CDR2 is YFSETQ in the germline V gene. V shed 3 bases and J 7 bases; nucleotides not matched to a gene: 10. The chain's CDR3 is CASSSSGQGALFGELFF. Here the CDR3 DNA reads TGCGCCAGCAGCTCATCGGGACAGGGGGCGCTTTTCGGGGAGCTGTTTTTT.

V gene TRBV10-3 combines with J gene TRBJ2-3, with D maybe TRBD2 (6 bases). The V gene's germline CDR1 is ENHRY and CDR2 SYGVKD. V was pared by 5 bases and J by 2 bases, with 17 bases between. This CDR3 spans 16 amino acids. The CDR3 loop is CAISNVGSGSTDTQYF. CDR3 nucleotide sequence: TGTGCCATCAGTAATGTGGGGAGCGGGTCCACAGATACGCAGTATTTT.

The DNA of the CDR3 is TGTGCCAGCAGCCACCCCCGGGGGAACAGGGCCTACGAGCAGTACTTC. It encodes CASSHPRGNRAYEQYF. The chain joins TRBV4-2 to TRBJ2-7; D might be TRBD1 or TRBD2, each matching 6 bases. V dropped 3 bases and J dropped 2 bases, with 17 bases sitting between them. CDR3 length: 16 residues. The germline CDR1 and CDR2 sequences are LGHNA and YNFKEQ.

The CDR3 DNA follows: TGCAGCGTTACCTCTCAAAAGGCAGGGAAAAATAATTCACCCCTCCACTTT. Protein: CSVTSQKAGKNNSPLHF. The chain has TRBV29-1 and TRBJ1-6; D possibly corresponds to TRBD1 (5 bases). Germline lookup yields CDR1 SQVTM and CDR2 ANQGSEA. V lost 5 bases to trimming and J lost 5 bases, with 22 bases between them. The CDR3 loop spans 17 amino acids.

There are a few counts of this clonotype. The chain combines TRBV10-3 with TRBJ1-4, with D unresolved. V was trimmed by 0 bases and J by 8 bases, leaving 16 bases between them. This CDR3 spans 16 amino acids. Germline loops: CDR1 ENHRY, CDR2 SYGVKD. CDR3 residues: CAISESMKAGREKLFF. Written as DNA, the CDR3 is TGTGCCATCAGTGAGTCGATGAAGGCTGGGCGGGAAAAACTGTTTTTT.

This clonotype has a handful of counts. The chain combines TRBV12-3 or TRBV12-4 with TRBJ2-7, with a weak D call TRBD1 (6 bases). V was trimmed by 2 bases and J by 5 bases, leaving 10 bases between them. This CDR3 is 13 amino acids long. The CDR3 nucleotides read TGTGCCAGCAGTTTATCAGGGGTCCACGAGCAGTACTTC. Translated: CASSLSGVHEQYF.

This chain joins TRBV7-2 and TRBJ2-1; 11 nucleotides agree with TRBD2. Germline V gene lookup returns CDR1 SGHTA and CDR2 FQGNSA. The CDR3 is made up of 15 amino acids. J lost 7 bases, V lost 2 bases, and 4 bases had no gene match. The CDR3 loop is CASSLISSGGNEQFF. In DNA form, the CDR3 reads TGTGCCAGCAGCTTAATTTCTAGCGGGGGGAATGAGCAGTTCTTC.

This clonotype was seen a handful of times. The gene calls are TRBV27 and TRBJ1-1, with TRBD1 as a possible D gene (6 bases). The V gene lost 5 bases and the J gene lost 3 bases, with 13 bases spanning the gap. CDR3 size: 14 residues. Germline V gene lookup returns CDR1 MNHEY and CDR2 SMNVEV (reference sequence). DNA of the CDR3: TGTGCCAGCAGTCGACGACAGGTCGACACTGAAGCTTTCTTT. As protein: CASSRRQVDTEAFF.

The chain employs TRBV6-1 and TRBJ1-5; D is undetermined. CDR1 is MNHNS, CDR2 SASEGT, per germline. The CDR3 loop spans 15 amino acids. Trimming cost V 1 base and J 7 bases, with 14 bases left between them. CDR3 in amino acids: CASSEGVLLVQPQHF. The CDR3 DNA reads TGTGCCAGCAGTGAAGGGGTCTTACTGGTGCAGCCCCAGCATTTT.

In nucleotides, the CDR3 is TGTGCCAGCAGCTTAGTTATCGGGTTCACCGGGGAGCTGTTTTTT. Amino acids: CASSLVIGFTGELFF. The chain combines TRBV7-2 with TRBJ2-2; no clear D gene. The germline CDR1 and CDR2 sequences are SGHTA and FQGNSA. The CDR3 length is 15 residues. Trimming took off 1 base at V and 4 bases at J, with 10 bases between the two ends.

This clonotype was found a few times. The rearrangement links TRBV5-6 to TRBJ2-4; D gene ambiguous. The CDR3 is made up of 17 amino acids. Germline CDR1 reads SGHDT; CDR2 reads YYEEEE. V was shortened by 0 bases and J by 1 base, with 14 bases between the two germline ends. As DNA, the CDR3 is TGTGCCAGCAGCTTGGGCGACCGACTGTGGGCCAAAAACATTCAGTACTTC. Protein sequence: CASSLGDRLWAKNIQYF.

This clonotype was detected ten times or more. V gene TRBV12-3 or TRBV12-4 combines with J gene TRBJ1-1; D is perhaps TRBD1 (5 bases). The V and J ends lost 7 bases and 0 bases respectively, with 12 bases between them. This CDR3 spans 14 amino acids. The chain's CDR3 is CASNSGLMNTEAFF. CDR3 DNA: TGTGCCAGCAATTCGGGACTTATGAACACTGAAGCTTTCTTT.

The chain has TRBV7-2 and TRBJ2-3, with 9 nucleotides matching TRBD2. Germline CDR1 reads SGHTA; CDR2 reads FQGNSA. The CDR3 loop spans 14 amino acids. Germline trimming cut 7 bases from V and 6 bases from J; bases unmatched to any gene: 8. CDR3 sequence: CASTLRAGGDTQYF. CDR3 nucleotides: TGTGCCAGCACCCTCAGGGCGGGAGGGGATACGCAGTATTTT.

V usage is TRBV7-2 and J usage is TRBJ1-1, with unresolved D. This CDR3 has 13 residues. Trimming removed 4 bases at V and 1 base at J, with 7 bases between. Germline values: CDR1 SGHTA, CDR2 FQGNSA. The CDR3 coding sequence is TGTGCCAGCAGCTCGGCGGAGAACACTGAAGCTTTCTTT. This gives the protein CASSSAENTEAFF. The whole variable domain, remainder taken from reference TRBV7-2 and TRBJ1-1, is GAGVSQSPSNKVTEKGKDVELRCDPISGHTALYWYRQSLGQGLEFLIYFQGNSAPDKSGLPSDRFSAERTGGSVSTLTIQRTQQEDSAVYLCASSSAENTEAFFGQGTRLTVV.

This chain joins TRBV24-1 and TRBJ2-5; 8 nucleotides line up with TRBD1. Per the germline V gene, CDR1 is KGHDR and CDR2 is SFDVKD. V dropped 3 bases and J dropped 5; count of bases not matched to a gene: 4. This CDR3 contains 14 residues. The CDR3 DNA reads TGTGCCACCAGTGATACCAGGGGGCGGGAGACCCAGTACTTC. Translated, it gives CATSDTRGRETQYF.

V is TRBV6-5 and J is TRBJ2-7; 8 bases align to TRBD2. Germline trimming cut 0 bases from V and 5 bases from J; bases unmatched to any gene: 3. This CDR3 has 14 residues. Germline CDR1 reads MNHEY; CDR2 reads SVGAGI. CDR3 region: CASSYSGTRNEQYF. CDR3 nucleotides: TGTGCCAGCAGTTACTCTGGGACTAGGAACGAGCAGTACTTC.